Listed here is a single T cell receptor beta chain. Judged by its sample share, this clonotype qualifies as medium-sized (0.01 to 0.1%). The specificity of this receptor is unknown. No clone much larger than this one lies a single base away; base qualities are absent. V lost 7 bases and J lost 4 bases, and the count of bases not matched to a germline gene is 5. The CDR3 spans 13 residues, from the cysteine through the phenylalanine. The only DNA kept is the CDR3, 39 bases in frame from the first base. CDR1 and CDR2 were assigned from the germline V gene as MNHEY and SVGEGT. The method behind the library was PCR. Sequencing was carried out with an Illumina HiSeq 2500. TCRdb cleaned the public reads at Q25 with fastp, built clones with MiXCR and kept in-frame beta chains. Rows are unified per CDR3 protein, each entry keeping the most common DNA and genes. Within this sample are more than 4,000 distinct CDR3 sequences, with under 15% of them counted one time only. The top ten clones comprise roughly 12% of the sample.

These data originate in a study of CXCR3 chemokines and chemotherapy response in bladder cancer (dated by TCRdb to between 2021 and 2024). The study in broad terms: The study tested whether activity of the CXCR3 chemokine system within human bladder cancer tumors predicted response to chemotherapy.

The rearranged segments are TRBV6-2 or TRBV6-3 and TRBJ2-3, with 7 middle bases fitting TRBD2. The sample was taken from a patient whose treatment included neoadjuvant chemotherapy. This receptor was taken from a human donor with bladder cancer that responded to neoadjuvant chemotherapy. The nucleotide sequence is TGTGCCAGCAACTCCCGGGGGGCAGATACGCAGTATTTT. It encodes CASNSRGADTQYF.